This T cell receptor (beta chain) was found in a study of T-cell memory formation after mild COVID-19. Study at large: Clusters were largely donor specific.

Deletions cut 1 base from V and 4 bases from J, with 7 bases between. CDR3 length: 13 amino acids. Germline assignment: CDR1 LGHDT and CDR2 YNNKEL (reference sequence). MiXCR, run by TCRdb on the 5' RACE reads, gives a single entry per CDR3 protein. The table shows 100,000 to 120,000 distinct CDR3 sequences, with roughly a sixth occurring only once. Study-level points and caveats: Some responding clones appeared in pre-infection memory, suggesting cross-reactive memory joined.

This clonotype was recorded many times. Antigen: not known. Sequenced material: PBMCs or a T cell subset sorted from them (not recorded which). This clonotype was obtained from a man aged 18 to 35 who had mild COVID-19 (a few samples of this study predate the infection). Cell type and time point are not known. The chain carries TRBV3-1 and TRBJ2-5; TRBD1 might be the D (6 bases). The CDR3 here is CASSQGRGETQYF. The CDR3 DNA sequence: TGTGCCAGCAGCCAAGGCAGGGGAGAGACCCAGTACTTC.